This T cell receptor (beta chain) was identified during a study of blood T cell repertoires in COVID-19. Background on the study: The United States, Italy and Spain were the sources of the acute and convalescent COVID-19 samples. From T cells, B-cell-depleted T cells, or PBMCs came the material, which was cDNA or gDNA.

As originally analysed: Amplified reference gene primers provided the basis for estimating nucleated cell counts. The assay was immunoSEQ multiplex PCR, and TCRdb's table has in-frame clones only and misses some. V, J and clone size reflect that table, while D and trimming were determined from the DNA. The sample contains 260,000 or so clones, approximately 80% of which appear only once. CDR3 size: 12 residues. Looked up from germline, CDR1 is SQVTM and CDR2 is ANQGSEA. V lost 5 bases to trimming and J lost 2 bases, with 9 bases between them. This TCR derives from a human donor in a cohort sampled during active COVID-19. The sequencing sample was made of peripheral blood. The chain combines TRBV29-1 with TRBJ1-2; D remains ambiguous. CDR3 amino acids: CSVLSGNYGYTF. The CDR3 DNA follows: TGCAGCGTTCTCTCGGGAAACTATGGCTACACCTTC.